This TCR beta chain was captured by sequencing in a study of graft-versus-host responses after intestinal transplantation. Study background: All recipients got anti-thymocyte globulin induction, then tacrolimus and steroids for about 3 years.

Sequenced by immunoSEQ multiplex PCR; TCRdb stores in-frame clones only, minus some. The sample contains 65,000 to 100,000 clones, about 90% of which appear only once. To note about this clone: Its cognate antigen is unknown.

The CDR3 contains 14 residues. CDR1 and CDR2 (germline): MNHEY, SVGAGI. With V trimmed by 6 bases and J by 10 bases, 6 bases remained unmatched. The study's findings and limits: Peak levels of circulating GvH clones tracked with early post-transplant HvG declines. Allograft clonal ratios (graft-versus-host to host-versus-graft) were high in patients who had graft-donor T cell macrochimerism.

The chain has TRBV6-5 and TRBJ1-6; 10 positions agree with TRBD1. The sample here was unstimulated CD8+ T cells sorted from spleen or lymph node cells, taken before transplant. This clonotype originated in a human donor who was the organ donor for an intestinal transplant. In DNA, the CDR3 is TGTGCCAGCAGCTTCGGACAGGGGGGCTCACCCCTCCACTTT. This encodes CASSFGQGGSPLHF.